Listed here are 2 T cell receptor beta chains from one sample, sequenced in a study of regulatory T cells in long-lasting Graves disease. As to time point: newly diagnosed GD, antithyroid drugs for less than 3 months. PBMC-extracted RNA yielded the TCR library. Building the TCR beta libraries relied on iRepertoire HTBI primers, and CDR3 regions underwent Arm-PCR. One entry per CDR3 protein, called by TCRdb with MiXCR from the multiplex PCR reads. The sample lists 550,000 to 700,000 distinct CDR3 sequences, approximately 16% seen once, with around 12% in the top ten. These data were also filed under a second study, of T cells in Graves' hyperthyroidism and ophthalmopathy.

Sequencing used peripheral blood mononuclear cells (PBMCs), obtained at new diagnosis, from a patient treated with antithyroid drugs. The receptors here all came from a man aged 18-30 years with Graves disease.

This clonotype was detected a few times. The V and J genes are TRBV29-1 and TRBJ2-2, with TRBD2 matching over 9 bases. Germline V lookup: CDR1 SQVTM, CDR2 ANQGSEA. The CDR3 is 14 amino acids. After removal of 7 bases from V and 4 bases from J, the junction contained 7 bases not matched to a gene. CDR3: CSARLAVRTGELFF. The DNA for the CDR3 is TGCAGCGCTAGACTAGCGGTGCGCACCGGGGAGCTGTTTTTT.

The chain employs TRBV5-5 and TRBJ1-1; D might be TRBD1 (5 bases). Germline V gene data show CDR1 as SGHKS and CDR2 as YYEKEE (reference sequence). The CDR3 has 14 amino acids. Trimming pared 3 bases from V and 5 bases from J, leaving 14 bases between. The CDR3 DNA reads TGTGCCAGCAGCTGGGGGGTAGCGGGGACTGAAGCTTTCTTT. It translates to CASSWGVAGTEAFF.